Listed here is a single T cell receptor beta chain. Its antigen is not yet known. There are no base qualities to consult, and no much larger clone falls within one base. In total, approximately 690 healthy bone marrow donors made up the cohort. All cohort members were sampled while nominally healthy, although unrecorded immune exposures were likely present. The donor was CMV seronegative and belonged to the group of roughly 330 seronegative cohort members. A peripheral blood sample was provided by each donor, and peripheral blood mononuclear cells were used for TCR beta sequencing. The Qiagen DNeasy Blood Extraction Kit was used to extract genomic DNA from the blood cell samples. The record originates from a study of cytomegalovirus exposure and HLA in healthy donors (dated by TCRdb to 2017 to 2019). About the full investigation: In an earlier analysis of 587 of the donors, 276 Gb of sequence data and 100 million or so unique TCR beta sequences from 150 million to 200 million T cells were reported. All discovery cohort repertoires had been generated using a single sequencing platform. Approximately 300 gigabases of sequencing data and approximately 91 million unique TCR sequences made up an early release that covered nearly 650 HLA-typed donors. In the later analysis, no new phenotypic data were used to find candidate immune exposures; instead, reliance was placed on TCR beta sequences and their occurrence across donors. The aim of the study was to test whether cataloging public T cell receptors could identify signatures of past pathogen exposure. Of the 300 to 500 genotyped donors, approximately 81% were placed in the genetic ancestry cluster associated with self-reported Caucasian donors. The number of typed donors differed by locus: roughly 629-630 for A, B, C, DRB1 and DQB1; 500 to 550 for DQA1; around 580 for DPA1; and 400 to 480 for DPB1. The study used immunosequencing to profile the T cell repertoires of approximately 690 subjects and linked those repertoires to cytomegalovirus serostatus. Four or five DR-DQ haplotypes were handled as single units for association and clustering because linkage in the cohort was strong. HLA typing covered class I and class II loci at four-digit resolution. A separate validation cohort of some 130 different subjects was used in addition to the roughly 620-subject first cohort. To predict cytomegalovirus infection status, the study brought together high-throughput TCR immunosequencing, statistical association of individual TCRs with disease status, and machine learning. Donor age, sex, ethnicity and CMV serostatus were compiled together with the repertoire data. A later analysis re-examined previously published TCR beta repertoires from several hundred donors and added high-resolution HLA genotyping to investigate patterns of TCR occurrence. To decide whether each TCR beta V gene segment behaved as functional or pseudogenic, an earlier analysis of 587 of the donors relied on high-throughput TCR beta sequencing. In a later genetic analysis, genome-wide SNP genotypes for about 55% of the 666 donors were used, and that subset was treated as a discovery cohort. Across about 380 genotyped donors of the cohort, an average of about 240,000 unique TCR beta nucleotide sequences per donor were sequenced, and roughly 17% of those sequences were non-productive.

Trimming at the junction amounts to 0 bases on V and 6 bases on J, and the germline ends lie 13 bases apart. CDR1 and CDR2 are drawn from the germline V gene: SGHDT, YYEEEE. The CDR3, from cysteine to phenylalanine, totals 14 residues. The sequence is cut down to CDR3 DNA, 42 bases in frame from base 1. Overall results and qualifications from the work: According to a later analysis, TCR association rates differed among HLA loci, with DRB1 alleles showing the most associated TCRs and HLA-C alleles showing the fewest. Across donors, most TCR sequences were observed very rarely, whereas some public TCRs were present in many individuals. This cohort had only TCR beta chains sequenced, and the lack of alpha or paired-chain data limited which features could be detected. A cluster of highly shared sequence variants was judged likely to be a technical artifact of the sequencing pipeline. In an earlier analysis of 587 of the donors, most TCR beta V segments appeared in productive rearrangements about 90% or about 30% of the time, broadly matching IMGT annotations. Sequencing depth was assumed to be roughly uniform across donors in the presence/absence analyses, though that assumption may not hold. The authors suggested that the approach could potentially be extended to other disease states and immunological phenotypes. Several of the top co-occurrence clusters appeared to be linked to parvovirus B19, influenza, CMV and Epstein-Barr virus, according to a later analysis. Assigning TCR associations to individual alleles was difficult when HLA alleles, especially DR and DQ, strongly co-occurred. A later analysis found that HLA-associated TCR beta chains were more clonally expanded and had lower generation probabilities than equally common non-associated chains. Cytomegalovirus status was reported to be diagnosed by the classifier with high specificity and sensitivity in both the original and validation cohorts. A few of the identified cytomegalovirus-associated TCR beta chains were confirmed in vitro to be specific for cytomegalovirus antigens. In the study, about 150 TCR beta chains were listed as associated with cytomegalovirus. HLA typing was unavailable for some donors at each locus, so association tests used only the typed subset. The only immune exposure information available for the cohort was CMV serostatus. In a later genetic analysis, a missense DCLRE1C variant was associated with V-gene and J-gene trimming of TCR beta chains, and the association was replicated in an independent cohort. A further reported finding was that TCR beta sequences accurately predicted the HLA-A and HLA-B alleles for most subjects in the first cohort. Some IMGT-functional V segments, including TRBV6-2 and TRBV6-3, could not be told apart with the 87-base-pair reads, so those segments were excluded. Because counts were too low, approximately 18 rarely observed V segments, including chromosome 9 orphons, were excluded from the earlier analysis of some 590 of the donors. In a later analysis, most CMV-associated TCR beta chains were found to appear HLA-restricted, with HLA associations seemingly driven largely by CMV exposure. At a false discovery rate of 0.05, a later analysis linked under 20,000 TCR beta sequences to specific HLA alleles. A later genetic analysis reported fewer N-insertions in productive TCRs among donors in an Asian-associated ancestry cluster than the roughly 640-donor mean. Correlated functional status among segregating V segments might reflect linkage disequilibrium, but an unknown experimental factor could not be ruled out.

The method was the immunoSEQ multiplex PCR assay. A mixture of 60 forward primers for TCR Vbeta segments and 13 reverse primers for TCR Jbeta segments was used in the multiplex PCR. The CDR3 region of rearranged TCR beta genes was amplified from genomic DNA by a multiplex PCR assay. Amplified TCR beta libraries were sequenced as 87-base-pair reads on the Illumina HiSeq System. Under the source paper's analysis protocol: In a later analysis, 70 million to 95 million unique TCR beta chains were counted across the approximately 640 repertoires, and approximately 11 million of these chains were shared by at least two donors. Raw reads were error-corrected and collapsed into unique sequences by a nearest-neighbor algorithm in which closely related sequences were merged to remove PCR and sequencing errors. Alignment of CDR3 sequences to IMGT reference sequences was used to assign V, D and J gene segments. For a sequence to be retained, at least a six-nucleotide match to both a V gene segment and a J gene segment was required. Rearrangements were classified as productive when the CDR3 lacked stop codons and remained in frame with V and J, and all other rearrangements were classified as non-productive. Following IMGT convention, CDR3 was defined as the stretch from the second conserved V-encoded cysteine to the conserved J-encoded phenylalanine. Sequences without an unambiguous match to a single V gene segment were excluded from the earlier analysis of about 640 of the donors. In an earlier analysis of approximately 560 of the donors, a V segment was called functional when productive rearrangements were above 56.7%, and segregating when the standard deviation between donors exceeded 5%. To diagnose cytomegalovirus status from the catalog of TCR beta chain sequences, a statistical classification framework was built. In a later analysis, V and J genes were assigned by comparing TCR nucleotide sequences against IMGT/GENE-DB human TR gene sequences. A later analysis assigned CDR3 sequences and most-parsimonious VDJ recombination scenarios with the TCRdist pipeline. In a later analysis, each TCR beta chain was defined by its CDR3 amino acid sequence together with its V-gene family, and reads without a unique V-gene family were excluded. To address suspected cross-contamination and a sequencing artifact, a later analysis removed 592 highly shared, low-generation-probability nucleotide sequences. In a later analysis, a clonal expansion index for each public chain was calculated from normalized within-repertoire ranks of inferred template counts. A later analysis computed generation probabilities with a VDJ recombination model fitted to out-of-frame rearrangements, and checked the results against IGoR. In a later analysis, TCR-TCR, TCR-HLA and TCR-CMV co-occurrence was scored with hypergeometric tests, and a repertoire-size bias correction was applied to TCR pairs. To estimate false discovery rates, a later analysis permuted the HLA or CMV assignments 20 times. In a later analysis, co-occurring TCRs were grouped with DBSCAN, and TCRdist sequence similarity was added when clustering was performed within HLA-allele-positive subsets. Repertoires with fewer than 30,000 or more than 120,000 public chains, plus five repertoires with anomalous nucleotide sharing, were excluded from co-occurrence clustering. Here the immuneACCESS table is served through TCRdb, limited to in-frame sequences with V and J called. Missing clones are a known gap in these copies; in checked studies unresolved V genes cover under half, and the rest lacks a known reason. V and J calls and clone size are copied from that table; D and trimming were computed from the DNA. Present in this sample are some 110,000 clones, 78% of which were seen just once. 1.5% to 2% of the sample goes to the ten largest clones.

The material sequenced was PBMCs. Here the chain combines TRBV5-6 and TRBJ2-7, and possibly TRBD1, on 6 matching bases. The receptor was derived from a woman aged 40 to 49 in good health and CMV-seronegative. The bases read TGTGCCAGCAGCTTGGGGGGGCAACACCCCGAGCAGTACTTC. Its protein reads: CASSLGGQHPEQYF.